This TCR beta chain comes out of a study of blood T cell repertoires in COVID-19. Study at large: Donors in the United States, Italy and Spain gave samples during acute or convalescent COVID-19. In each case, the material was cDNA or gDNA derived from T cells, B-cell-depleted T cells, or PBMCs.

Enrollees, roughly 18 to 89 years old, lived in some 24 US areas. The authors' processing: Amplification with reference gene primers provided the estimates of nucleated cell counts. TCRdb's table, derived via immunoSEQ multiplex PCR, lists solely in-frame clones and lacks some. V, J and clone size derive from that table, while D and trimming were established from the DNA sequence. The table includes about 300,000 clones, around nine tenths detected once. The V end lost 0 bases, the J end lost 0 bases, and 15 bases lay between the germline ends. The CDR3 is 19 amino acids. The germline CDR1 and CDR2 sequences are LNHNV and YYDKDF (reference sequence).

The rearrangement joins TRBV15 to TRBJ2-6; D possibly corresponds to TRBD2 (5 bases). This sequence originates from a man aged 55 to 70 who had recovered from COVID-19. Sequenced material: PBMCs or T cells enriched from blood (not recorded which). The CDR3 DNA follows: TGTGCCACCAGCAGAGATCTGAGGGCAGGAAGCTCTGGGGCCAACGTCCTGACTTTC. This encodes CATSRDLRAGSSGANVLTF.